This T cell receptor beta chain was captured by sequencing in a study of early T cells in non-severe SARS-CoV-2 infection. Germline values: CDR1 SGDLS, CDR2 YYNGEE. V was trimmed by 0 bases and J by 2 bases, leaving 6 bases between them. CDR3 length equals 13 residues. Unique molecular identifiers were affixed to single, distinct cDNA molecules. TCRdb processed the 5' RACE reads anew with MiXCR; each CDR3 protein has one entry. The data contain tens of thousands of distinct CDR3 sequences, roughly 17% of them singletons. J is TRBJ2-7 and V is TRBV9, with no clear D. The source material was whole blood, sampled at baseline. This receptor was taken from an adult who was a healthcare worker with PCR-confirmed SARS-CoV-2 infection or an uninfected control (not recorded which). The CDR3 sequence: CASSVDPTYEQYF. CDR3 in DNA: TGTGCCAGCAGCGTAGACCCAACCTACGAGCAGTACTTC. Filled out from reference TRBV9 and TRBJ2-7, the complete variable domain reads DSGVTQTPKHLITATGQRVTLRCSPRSGDLSVYWYQQSLDQGLQFLIQYYNGEERAKGNILERFSAQQFPDLHSELNLSSLELGDSALYFCASSVDPTYEQYFGPGTRLTVT.